The clone carrying this T cell receptor beta chain was detected a few times. Its target is unknown. Measured with immunoSEQ multiplex PCR; TCRdb has only the in-frame clones, and not every one. The repertoire includes roughly 1,000,000 clones, about 80% of them detected once, and 0.5% to 0.6% sits in the top ten. The data derive from a study of shared clonotypes between healthy human individuals. Whole-study findings and limits: Larger richness was generally estimated for naive than memory subsets. Expectations were that clonotype sharing among donors would be affected by sequencing depth.

V was pared by 6 bases and J by 6 bases, with 18 bases between. The CDR3 spans 15 residues. Germline V gives CDR1 SNHLY, CDR2 FYNNEI. The chain joins TRBV2 to TRBJ1-5; TRBD1 is a possible D gene (6 bases). The sequence was collected from a man aged 18 to 35 in good health. Some clones in this sample may be carry-over from other donors' samples. Material: memory CD4+ T cells from PBMCs. The subset was: CD45RA-negative fraction. The CDR3 DNA follows: TGTGCCAGCAGCCTAGAACAGGGAGACTCTCAGCCCCAGCATTTT. It specifies CASSLEQGDSQPQHF.